The source of this T cell receptor beta chain is a study of T cell repertoires in cytomegalovirus infection. Via MiXCR, TCRdb re-called the reads, giving one row per CDR3 protein. The data hold approximately 310,000 distinct CDR3 sequences, with approximately 25% observed a single time. This clonotype was counted a few times. Its antigen is currently unknown. This CDR3 region has 15 residues. Germline V gene data show CDR1 as SGHTA and CDR2 as FQGNSA. The germline V and J ends were trimmed by 5 bases and 5 bases, with 18 bases remaining between them. The TCR originated in a human donor in good health (CMV status not recorded). Some clones in this sample may be carry-over from other donors' samples. The chain couples TRBV7-2 to TRBJ2-5; D is possibly TRBD1 or TRBD2 (5 bases each). Specimen: cultured PBMCs, collected from culture after CMV antigen stimulation. CDR3 in amino acids: CASSTRTGSGETQYF. CDR3 DNA: TGTGCCAGCAGCACCCGGACGGGGTCAGGGGAGACCCAGTACTTC.